This TCR beta chain was captured by sequencing in a study of blood T cell repertoires in COVID-19. Before being deemed recovered, Cohort 3 donors had two negative PCRs, clearance, or symptom resolution. Germline loops: CDR1 ENHRY, CDR2 SYGVKD. V trimming: 0 bases; J trimming: 5 bases; junction bases outside the gene matches: 13. CDR3 length: 18 amino acids. Clones were read by immunoSEQ multiplex PCR, and TCRdb kept only the in-frame ones, dropping some. This sample has hundreds of thousands of clones, with approximately 88% found just once. Material for sequencing was PBMCs or T cells enriched from blood (not recorded which). The J gene is TRBJ2-5, the V gene TRBV10-3; 9 nucleotides match TRBD2. This sequence was found in a woman aged 40 to 50 who had recovered from COVID-19. The CDR3 here is CAISESTRLAAPMETQYF. Here the CDR3 DNA reads TGTGCCATCAGTGAGTCGACGCGACTAGCGGCCCCAATGGAGACCCAGTACTTC.